These 11 T cell receptor beta chains originate from one sample sequenced in a study of blood T cell repertoires in COVID-19. Sequenced by immunoSEQ multiplex PCR; TCRdb stores in-frame clones only, minus some. The table lists about 16,000 clones, 70% to 90% of them singletons. The sequencing sample was made of peripheral blood. These receptors all stem from a human donor in a cohort sampled during active COVID-19.

The chain has TRBV28 and TRBJ1-5, with D maybe TRBD1 (5 bases). Looked up from germline, CDR1 is MDHEN and CDR2 is SYDVKM. Trimming stripped 6 bases from V and 4 bases from J, with 13 bases between. This CDR3 is 14 amino acids long. In DNA form, the CDR3 reads TGTGCCAGCAGCCCTCCGGGGGGAAATCAGCCCCAGCATTTT. This gives the protein CASSPPGGNQPQHF.

This chain links TRBV5-5 with TRBJ1-4, with TRBD1 identical over 7 bases. This CDR3 comprises 15 residues. Germline V CDR1 and CDR2: SGHKS, YYEKEE (reference sequence). Losses at the gene ends were 0 bases for V and 5 bases for J; bases not matched to a gene: 4. The CDR3 DNA is TGTGCCAGCAGCTTGGCGGGACAGTTGAATGAAAAACTGTTTTTT. Encoded protein: CASSLAGQLNEKLFF.

In this sample, this clone is large (0.1 to 1%). Other DNA sequences in this specimen translate into the identical CDR3. This CDR3 is CSALSGNTIYF. CDR3 nucleotide sequence: TGCAGTGCCCTGAGTGGAAACACCATATATTTT. V and J are TRBV20-1 and TRBJ1-3; unclear D gene. The CDR3 runs 11 residues. Germline CDR1 reads DFQATT; CDR2 reads SNEGSKA (reference sequence). The V end was cut by 6 bases, the J end by 3 bases, with 6 bases between.

Only a few counts were recorded for this clone. This chain joins TRBV10-1 and TRBJ1-1, with D unclear. The CDR3 is 15 residues long. Germline V gene lookup returns CDR1 WNHNN and CDR2 SYGVQD (reference sequence). The V end was cut by 8 bases, the J end by 1 base, with 17 bases between. CDR3 nucleotide sequence: TGCGCCAGCTCTCCGTTGGGCAACGGGAACACTGAAGCTTTCTTT. This codes for CASSPLGNGNTEAFF.

Written as DNA, the CDR3 is TGCGCCAGCAGCTTGAGACTGAGCCAAGAGACCCAGTACTTC. Protein product: CASSLRLSQETQYF. The gene calls are TRBV5-1 and TRBJ2-5; D ambiguous. Trimming pared 1 base from V and 1 base from J, leaving 8 bases between. Germline V gene lookup returns CDR1 SGHRS and CDR2 YFSETQ. The CDR3 length is 14 residues.

The J gene is TRBJ2-7, the V gene TRBV2; a possible D gene is TRBD2 (6 bases). V was clipped by 4 bases and J by 6 bases, with 16 bases between them. The CDR3 spans 14 residues. The V gene's germline CDR1 is SNHLY and CDR2 FYNNEI. CDR3 bases: TGTGCCAGCAGTGGTACGGAGGGGTTGAGCGAGCAGTACTTC. It translates to CASSGTEGLSEQYF. Using reference TRBV2 and TRBJ2-7 for the parts outside the CDR3, the full variable domain is EPEVTQTPSHQVTQMGQEVILRCVPISNHLYFYWYRQILGQKVEFLVSFYNNEISEKSEIFDDQFSVERPDGSNFTLKIRSTKLEDSAMYFCASSGTEGLSEQYFGPGTRLTVT.

J is TRBJ2-5 and V is TRBV7-2, with D uncertain. V was shortened by 3 bases and J by 2 bases, with 7 bases between the two germline ends. The CDR3 covers 13 residues. CDR1 SGHTA and CDR2 FQGNSA come from the germline V gene. For the CDR3, the DNA is TGTGCCAGCAGCTTGAGCCCTCAAGAGACCCAGTACTTC. Amino acids: CASSLSPQETQYF.

J is TRBJ2-1 and V is TRBV7-3, with 14 bases fitting TRBD2. CDR1 SGHTA and CDR2 FQGTGA come from the germline V gene. This CDR3 region has 16 residues. Trimming removed 5 bases from V and 9 bases from J; junction bases left unmatched: 9. Written as DNA, the CDR3 is TGTGCCAGCAGCGTTGTTGGGACTAGCGGGAGTGGTGAGCAGTTCTTC. Residues: CASSVVGTSGSGEQFF. The full variable domain, its missing parts supplied by reference TRBV7-3 and TRBJ2-1, is GAGVSQTPSNKVTEKGKYVELRCDPISGHTALYWYRQSLGQGPEFLIYFQGTGAADDSGLPNDRFFAVRPEGSVSTLKIQRTERGDSAVYLCASSVVGTSGSGEQFFGPGTRLTVL.

This clone was seen only a few times. This chain joins TRBV27 and TRBJ2-7; 12 nucleotides match TRBD2. The J segment lost 6 bases and the V segment lost 4 bases, leaving 4 bases of the junction unmatched. Looked up from germline, CDR1 is MNHEY and CDR2 is SMNVEV (reference sequence). The CDR3 contains 14 residues. This chain's CDR3 is CASSSTSGGLEQYF. CDR3 sequence (DNA): TGTGCCAGCAGTTCGACTAGCGGGGGCCTCGAGCAGTACTTC.

The genes are TRBV6-5 and TRBJ2-2; 8 bases are a match to TRBD2. With 7 bases clipped from V and 0 bases from J, the junction kept 1 base outside the gene matches. Germline V CDR1 and CDR2: MNHEY, SVGAGI. This CDR3 spans 14 amino acids. DNA of the CDR3: TGTGCCAGCATACTAGCGGCGAACACCGGGGAGCTGTTTTTT. Translating it yields CASILAANTGELFF.

This chain uses TRBV30 with TRBJ2-3; D gene unclear. V lost 2 bases to trimming and J lost 0 bases, with 15 bases between them. CDR1 is GTSNPN and CDR2 is SVGIG in the germline V gene (reference sequence). The CDR3 runs 16 residues. In DNA form, the CDR3 reads TGTGCCTGGAGTTGGGTAATGCAGGCTAGCACAGATACGCAGTATTTT. It codes for CAWSWVMQASTDTQYF.